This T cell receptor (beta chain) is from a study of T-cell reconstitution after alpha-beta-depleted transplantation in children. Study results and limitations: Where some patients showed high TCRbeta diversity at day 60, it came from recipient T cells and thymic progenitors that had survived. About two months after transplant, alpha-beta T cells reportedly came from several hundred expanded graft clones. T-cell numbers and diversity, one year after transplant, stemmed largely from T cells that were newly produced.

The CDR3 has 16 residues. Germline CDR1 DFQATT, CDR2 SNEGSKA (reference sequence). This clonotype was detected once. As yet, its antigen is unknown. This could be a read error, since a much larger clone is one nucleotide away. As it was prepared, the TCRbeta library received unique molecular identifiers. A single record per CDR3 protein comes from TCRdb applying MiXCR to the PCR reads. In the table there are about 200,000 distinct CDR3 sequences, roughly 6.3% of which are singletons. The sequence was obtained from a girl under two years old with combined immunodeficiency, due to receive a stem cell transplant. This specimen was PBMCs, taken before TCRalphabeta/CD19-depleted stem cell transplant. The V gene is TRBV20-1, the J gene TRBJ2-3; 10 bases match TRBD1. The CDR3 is CCAGHLDRGNTDTQYF. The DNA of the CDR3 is TGCTGTGCCGGCCACCTGGACAGGGGGAACACAGATACGCAGTATTTT.